This TCR beta chain was sequenced in a study of tumor-infiltrating lymphocytes in primary liver carcinoma. Points on this clonotype: Mismatch with germline at one junction end may stem from a read error.

Co-extraction of both nucleic acids (RNA and DNA) used about 17-31 mg of unsorted bulk tissue. The authors made TCR beta cDNA from around 500 ng total RNA with a constant-region primer. Three-round nested multiplex PCR performed with slightly modified ARM-PCR produced the TCR beta libraries. The first two PCR rounds, approximately 10 cycles each, used TRBV1-TRBV30 forward primers and a C-beta reverse primer. TCRdb reprocessed the multiplex PCR reads with MiXCR, giving one entry per CDR3 protein. The sample lists roughly 22,000 distinct CDR3 sequences, around 81% seen once, with roughly 36% in the top ten. Germline-derived CDR1 and CDR2 are SGHAT and FQNNGV. The CDR3 contains 16 residues.

The rearrangement joins TRBV11-2 to TRBJ2-3; D tentatively fits TRBD1 or TRBD2 (7 bases each). This clonotype was sampled from a woman aged 30 to 39 with primary liver carcinoma and hepatitis B virus infection. The specimen sequenced was liver tumor tissue from sampling region 2. Subset described: tumor region T2, inferior pole. In DNA, the CDR3 is TGTGTCAGTAGTCGCAGGGGGGGCCTAAGCACAGATACGCAATATTTT. It encodes CVSSRRGGLSTDTQYF.